This T cell receptor beta chain was documented in a study of T cells in women clearing cervical HPV infection. Study background: Only a few women had HLA typing results available. Broader study findings: CIN3+ cases had significantly higher TCR repertoire richness than controls, but evenness did not differ. T-cell numbers per sample were unknown and may explain richness differences.

Produced via immunoSEQ multiplex PCR; TCRdb's table is partial and in-frame only. In all, the sample yields about 14,000 clones. For this clone: What it recognizes is unknown. The read gets to within 3 residues of the CDR3 end, and the germline J gene fills in the rest.

HPV was found by MY09/MY11 PCR and dot-blot genotyping. Germline CDR1 reads LGHNA; CDR2 reads YNFKEQ. The CDR3 runs to 14 residues. Between the trimmed V and J ends, which lost 1 base and 1 base, there was a span of 8 bases. The sequenced sample was blood buffy coat. This chain uses TRBV4-2 with TRBJ2-7; possible D gene TRBD1, 6 bases. The source of this sequence is a woman aged 18-69 years with a cervical HPV16 infection that either progressed to CIN3+ or cleared (not recorded which). Incomplete CDR3 DNA: TGTGCCAGCAGCCAAGGGGACACATCCTACGAG. Amino acid sequence: CASSQGDTSYE. The complete CDR3 sequence is CASSQGDTSYEQYF.